This TCR beta chain was identified during a study of glioma-infiltrating T cells after dendritic cell vaccination. Study information: At biweekly intervals, patients got three intradermal dendritic cell vaccine injections.

CDR3 length equals 14 residues. V was pared by 2 bases and J by 4 bases, with 8 bases between. CDR1 and CDR2 from the germline V gene are LGHNA and YNFKEQ. Indicated time point: after dendritic cell vaccination, including at tumor progression/relapse. The primer mix had 60 V beta and 13 J beta primers. The data were produced by immunoSEQ multiplex PCR, yet TCRdb's version contains in-frame clones alone and is incomplete. The data hold approximately 93,000 clones, with around 84% observed a single time. The sequencing here drew on blood, taken after dendritic cell vaccination. The sequence derives from a human donor with glioblastoma. J is TRBJ2-2 and V is TRBV4-2; D is perhaps TRBD2 (6 bases). This CDR3 is CASSQRRGTGELFF. CDR3 nucleotides: TGTGCCAGCAGCCAAAGGAGGGGCACCGGGGAGCTGTTTTTT.